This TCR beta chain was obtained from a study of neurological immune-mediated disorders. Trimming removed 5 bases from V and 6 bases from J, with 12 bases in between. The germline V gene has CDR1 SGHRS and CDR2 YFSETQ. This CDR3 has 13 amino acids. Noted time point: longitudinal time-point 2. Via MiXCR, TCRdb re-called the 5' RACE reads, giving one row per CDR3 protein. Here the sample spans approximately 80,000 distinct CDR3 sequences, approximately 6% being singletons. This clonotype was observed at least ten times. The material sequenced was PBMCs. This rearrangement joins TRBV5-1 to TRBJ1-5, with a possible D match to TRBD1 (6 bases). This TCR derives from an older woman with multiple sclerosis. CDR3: CASRQDSTQPQHF. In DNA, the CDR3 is TGCGCCAGCAGACAGGACAGTACTCAGCCCCAGCATTTT.